A selection of T cell receptor beta chains follows, all from one sample in a study of blood T cell repertoires in COVID-19. TCRdb's table, derived via immunoSEQ multiplex PCR, lists solely in-frame clones and lacks some. Altogether about 360,000 clones are present, 65% to 90% being singletons, with the ten largest covering just over 7%. The specimen sequenced was peripheral blood. The receptors shown here come from a woman in her sixties with COVID-19, enrolled during active disease. Each CDR3 is given with its conserved first and last residue. A D gene is named only where the DNA matches it firmly. Rows give clone size only sometimes, using once, few, many, or a class for an expanded clone.

d_gene	v_gene	j_gene	abundance	CDR3nt	CDR3aa
.	TRBV30	TRBJ2-7	few	TGTGCCTGGAGTGATACGGGACACACCTACGAGCAGTACTTC	CAWSDTGHTYEQYF
.	TRBV30	TRBJ2-7	.	TGTGCCTGGAGTCCCAGATATTACGAGCAGTACTTC	CAWSPRYYEQYF
TRBD2	TRBV24-1	TRBJ2-1	.	TGTGCCACCAGTGACCCCTCGGGAGGCAATGAGCAGTTCTTC	CATSDPSGGNEQFF
.	TRBV3-1/TRBV3-2	TRBJ2-7	.	TGTGCCAGCAGCCAAGCTAGCGTCAGGGACGAGCAGTACTTC	CASSQASVRDEQYF
.	TRBV19	TRBJ1-1	.	TGTGCCAGTAGTACGGGAAGAGATAAGAACACTGAAGCTTTCTTT	CASSTGRDKNTEAFF
TRBD2	TRBV2	TRBJ2-1	.	TGTGCCAGTAGCGGGGGCTACAATGAGCAGTTCTTC	CASSGGYNEQFF
.	TRBV13	TRBJ1-3	.	TGTGCCAGCAGGGACAGTTTCTCTGGAAACACCATATATTTT	CASRDSFSGNTIYF
TRBD2	TRBV6-6	TRBJ2-5	.	TGTGCCAGCACCCTGGGGGCTAGCGGGATGGAGACCCAGTACTTC	CASTLGASGMETQYF
TRBD1	TRBV10-3	TRBJ1-1	.	TGTGCCATCAGTGAGTCGCGGGGGGCCCAACAGGGGGCTTTCTTT	CAISESRGAQQGAFF
TRBD1	TRBV7-6	TRBJ2-2	.	TGTGCCAGCAGCTTAGTGACAGGGTCGGACACCGGGGAGCTGTTTTTT	CASSLVTGSDTGELFF
.	TRBV10-2	TRBJ1-4	.	TGCGCCAGCAGTGCTGGGAGGGTTATTCCAACTAATGAAAAACTGTTTTTT	CASSAGRVIPTNEKLFF
TRBD2	TRBV5-1	TRBJ2-7	.	TGCGCCAGCAGCTTGGGCGGGGGGGGATACGAGCAGTACTTC	CASSLGGGGYEQYF
TRBD1	TRBV12-5	TRBJ1-5	.	TGTGCTAGTGGCTCCCCGACAGGGGGAAGCAATCAGCCCCAGCATTTT	CASGSPTGGSNQPQHF
.	TRBV7-8	TRBJ1-3	.	TGTGCCAGCAGCTTAGAAGGACAAGGCGGAAACACCATATATTTT	CASSLEGQGGNTIYF
TRBD2	TRBV19	TRBJ2-3	.	TGTGCCAGTAGTCGAAGCGGGGGGCCTTCTAGCACAGATACGCAGTATTTT	CASSRSGGPSSTDTQYF
.	TRBV4-3	TRBJ1-2	.	TGCGCCAGCAGCCTCGCGGAAAGGGGTATGATGAACTATGGCTACACCTTC	CASSLAERGMMNYGYTF
.	TRBV12-5	TRBJ1-1	.	TGTGCTAGTGGGAAAACAGGTGCTGAAGCTTTCTTT	CASGKTGAEAFF
TRBD2	TRBV7-9	TRBJ2-7	many	TGTGCCAGCAGCTTCGACCCGGGGGGTTACGAGCAGTACTTC	CASSFDPGGYEQYF
TRBD1	TRBV29-1	TRBJ1-4	.	TGCAGCGTTGGCAGGGGGCTAGGGGCAACTAATGAAAAACTGTTTTTT	CSVGRGLGATNEKLFF
.	TRBV30	TRBJ1-6	.	TGTGCCTGGAGTGTACGCGGGGGAGGCAATTCACCCCTCCACTTT	CAWSVRGGGNSPLHF
.	TRBV4-2	TRBJ2-3	few	TGTGCCACTACAGGGTTTCGGACAGATACGCAGTATTTT	CATTGFRTDTQYF
.	TRBV30	TRBJ1-2	.	TGTGCCTGGAGTAGACAGTTCTATGGCTACACCTTC	CAWSRQFYGYTF
.	TRBV30	TRBJ2-3	.	TGTGCCTGGAGTGGGTCTTCCACTTACACAGATACGCAGTATTTT	CAWSGSSTYTDTQYF
.	TRBV3-1/TRBV3-2	TRBJ2-3	.	TGTGCCAGCAGCCTTAGATTAGGGGCGTCTATTGACACAGATACGCAGTATTTT	CASSLRLGASIDTDTQYF
.	TRBV7-9	TRBJ1-2	.	TGTGCCAGCAGCTTATTTGAGGGAGGCTATGGCTACACCTTC	CASSLFEGGYGYTF
TRBD1	TRBV27	TRBJ1-4	.	TGTGCCACCAGATGGGGACAGGGGGATGAAAAACTGTTTTTT	CATRWGQGDEKLFF
.	TRBV28	TRBJ1-5	.	TGTGCCAGCAGACTCAACTCGTTTGGTAATCAGCCCCAGCATTTT	CASRLNSFGNQPQHF
TRBD2	TRBV18	TRBJ2-5	.	TGTGCCAGCTCGCCGACCGGGACTAGCGGGACCCAAGAGACCCTGTACTTC	CASSPTGTSGTQETLYF
.	TRBV7-9	TRBJ2-7	.	TGTGCCAGCAGCTCTCTCGGGGGAAACTCCTACGAGCAGTACTTC	CASSSLGGNSYEQYF
.	TRBV9	TRBJ2-2	.	TGTGCCAGCAGGGGAACAGGATACACCGGGGAGCTGTTTTTT	CASRGTGYTGELFF
.	TRBV6-5	TRBJ1-3	once	TGTGCCAGCAGTACCGGGAGGGGGGCTGGAAACACCATATATTTT	CASSTGRGAGNTIYF
.	TRBV5-1	TRBJ1-2	few	TGCGCCAGCAGCTTGGAATCAGTTAACTATGGCTACACCTTC	CASSLESVNYGYTF
.	TRBV27	TRBJ2-1	once	TGTGCCAGCAGCCCTCCGTCGCGGGGCTACAATGAGCAGTTCTTC	CASSPPSRGYNEQFF
TRBD1	TRBV5-8	TRBJ1-3	.	TGTGCCAGCAGCTGGACAGGAGCTGGAAACACCATATATTTT	CASSWTGAGNTIYF
TRBD2	TRBV28	TRBJ2-5	.	TGTGCCAGCAGCCCCCGACTAGCGGGGGAAGAGACCCAGTACTTC	CASSPRLAGEETQYF
TRBD1	TRBV5-5	TRBJ1-1	.	TGTGCCAGCAGAAGATCAGGGGGCGCCGTGAACACTGAAGCTTTCTTT	CASRRSGGAVNTEAFF
TRBD1	TRBV19	TRBJ1-2	.	TGTGCCAGTAGTGGAGACAGGGCCAACTATGGCTACACCTTC	CASSGDRANYGYTF
.	TRBV3-1/TRBV3-2	TRBJ2-5	once	TGTGCCAGCAGCCAAAGTATCGGCGGGTTGGGGGAGACCCAGTACTTC	CASSQSIGGLGETQYF
.	TRBV5-1	TRBJ2-7	.	TGCGCCAGCAGCTTGGTTCCTATCTACGAGCAGTACTTC	CASSLVPIYEQYF
TRBD1	TRBV5-1	TRBJ1-6	many	TGCGCCAGCAGCCCACAGGGGTCTATGTATAATTCACCCCTCCACTTT	CASSPQGSMYNSPLHF
.	TRBV30	TRBJ2-1	.	TGTGCCTGGACCGTAGGAGCCTACAATGAGCAGTTCTTC	CAWTVGAYNEQFF
TRBD1	TRBV27	TRBJ2-3	.	TGTGCCAGCAGGGACAGGGGCCTCCTTAAGGATACGCAGTATTTT	CASRDRGLLKDTQYF
TRBD1	TRBV18	TRBJ2-3	.	TGTGCCAGCTCAACGCCGACAGGGGGAACAGATACGCAGTATTTT	CASSTPTGGTDTQYF
.	TRBV30	TRBJ1-4	once	TGTGCCTGGAGTGTAGTCGGAGAGAAACTGTTTTTT	CAWSVVGEKLFF
.	TRBV6-5	TRBJ2-2	.	TGTGCCAGCACCGGGACCGGGGAGCTGTTTTTT	CASTGTGELFF
TRBD2	TRBV19	TRBJ2-6	.	TGTGCCAGTAGTATTGATAGCGGGGGGGCCGGTGGGGCCAACGTCCTGACTTTC	CASSIDSGGAGGANVLTF
.	TRBV7-9	TRBJ1-2	.	TGTGCCAGCAGCTTAAGCCAACAGGTGGACCTCTATGGCTACACCTTC	CASSLSQQVDLYGYTF
.	TRBV29-1	TRBJ1-1	.	TGCAGCGTTGATTGGCTGGGAAGGGAGAGCACTGAAGCTTTCTTT	CSVDWLGRESTEAFF
TRBD1	TRBV5-8	TRBJ1-2	.	TGTGCCAGCAGCTTGGGTGTCGACAGGGGTGCCTATGGCTACACCTTC	CASSLGVDRGAYGYTF